The sequence of this TCR beta chain was determined in a study of neurological immune-mediated disorders. Study in general: Disease course was recorded as relapsing-remitting for some 31 and secondary progressive for about 9% of the roughly 35 multiple sclerosis patients. Study-wide points: No CDR3 amino acid sequences recurred among expanded clones across subjects, suggesting private repertoires in all groups. While HTLV-1-associated myelopathy showed the greatest TCR clonal expansion, multiple sclerosis showed the least, falling below healthy controls.

In its sample, this clonotype ranks as medium-sized. Its specificity is unknown. The making of cDNA relied on 5'RACE with 10-nucleotide random UMIs. TCRdb re-called the 5' RACE reads through MiXCR, storing one row per CDR3 protein. The sample holds 17,000 or so distinct CDR3 sequences, around 2.5% seen once. The germline V gene has CDR1 ENHRY and CDR2 SYGVKD. V trimming: 5 bases; J trimming: 2 bases; junction bases outside the gene matches: 4. The CDR3 has 14 amino acids. This TCR came from a young woman with multiple sclerosis. Sequenced material: PBMCs. This chain links TRBV10-3 with TRBJ2-5; 8 bases are a match to TRBD2. As DNA, the CDR3 is TGTGCCATCAGTCTGAGCGGGGGTCAAGAGACCCAGTACTTC. This encodes CAISLSGGQETQYF.